This T cell receptor beta chain was sequenced during a study of blood T cell repertoires in COVID-19. Background on the study: COVID-19 samples collected from the United States, Italy and Spain covered acute and convalescent phases.

The table lists this clone with a count of one. The germline V and J ends were trimmed by 6 bases and 4 bases, with 12 bases remaining between them. Germline lookup yields CDR1 MNHEY and CDR2 SVGAGI. CDR3 size: 13 residues. The table came from immunoSEQ multiplex PCR; TCRdb's copy has only in-frame clones and leaves some out. This table holds roughly 350,000 clones, roughly 90% found once. The chain joins TRBV6-5 to TRBJ1-2; TRBD1 is a possible D gene (5 bases). The clonotype was recovered from a young woman who had recovered from COVID-19. Sequencing input: PBMCs or T cells enriched from blood (not recorded which). Here the CDR3 reads CASSSGRAYGYTF. The DNA for the CDR3 is TGTGCCAGCAGCAGTGGCAGGGCCTATGGCTACACCTTC.